The 24 T cell receptor beta chains presented below share a single source sample, sequenced in a study of blood T cell repertoires in COVID-19. TCRdb's copy holds only in-frame clones and misses some; the assay was immunoSEQ multiplex PCR. This table holds roughly 81,000 clones, roughly 89% found once. Sequenced material: peripheral blood. These receptors all stem from a young man with acute or convalescent COVID-19.

The chain recombines TRBV11-2 with TRBJ1-1; TRBD1 might be the D (5 bases). Germline loops: CDR1 SGHAT, CDR2 FQNNGV. This CDR3 has 15 residues. Trimming removed 0 bases at V and 5 bases at J, with 13 bases between. DNA for the CDR3: TGTGCCAGCAGCTTAGATCCGCAGGGAAGGACTGAAGCTTTCTTT. Its protein is CASSLDPQGRTEAFF.

This chain uses TRBV6-5 with TRBJ2-5, with 9 bases that match TRBD2. V lost 6 bases, J lost 4 bases, and 9 bases stayed unmatched. CDR1 and CDR2 (germline): MNHEY, SVGAGI. The CDR3 contains 15 residues. The CDR3 DNA follows: TGTGCCAGCAGACCCGGGACTAGCACATTAGAGACCCAGTACTTC. It specifies CASRPGTSTLETQYF.

V usage is TRBV28 and J usage is TRBJ2-2; 9 bases match TRBD1. Per germline, CDR1 MDHEN and CDR2 SYDVKM. The J segment lost 7 bases and the V segment lost 6 bases, leaving 12 bases of the junction unmatched. The CDR3 sequence is 16 residues long. In DNA form, the CDR3 reads TGTGCCAGCAGCCGCACGGGGACAGGGCGAATCGGGGAGCTGTTTTTT. Its translation is CASSRTGTGRIGELFF.

This clone was picked up a small number of times. The chain couples TRBV7-8 to TRBJ2-7, with D perhaps TRBD1 (5 bases). The CDR3 has 14 residues. V lost 5 bases, J lost 4 bases, and 15 bases lay in between. Germline lookup yields CDR1 SGHVS and CDR2 FQNEAQ. The CDR3: CASSKHQTAYEQYF. CDR3 sequence (DNA): TGTGCCAGCAGCAAACATCAGACAGCGTACGAGCAGTACTTC.

The rearrangement joins TRBV4-2 to TRBJ2-5; 9 bases agree with TRBD2. The CDR3 loop spans 15 amino acids. In germline, CDR1 is LGHNA, CDR2 YNFKEQ. V trimming: 4 bases; J trimming: 5 bases; junction bases outside the gene matches: 8. In DNA form, the CDR3 reads TGTGCCAGCAGCCCGAAGATAGCGGGAGTCGAGACCCAGTACTTC. Translated, it gives CASSPKIAGVETQYF.

This chain connects TRBV6-2 or TRBV6-3 to TRBJ2-4; possibly TRBD2 for D (6 bases). The CDR3 contains 14 residues. CDR1 MNHEY and CDR2 SVGEGT come from the germline V gene. V lost 2 bases to trimming and J lost 6 bases, with 11 bases between them. DNA for the CDR3: TGTGCCAGCAGTTACGGGGGGTCTGTAAACATTCAGTACTTC. Translating gives CASSYGGSVNIQYF.

V gene TRBV11-2 combines with J gene TRBJ2-5, with 10 bases matching TRBD1. V trimming: 4 bases; J trimming: 7 bases; junction bases outside the gene matches: 12. Per germline, CDR1 SGHAT and CDR2 FQNNGV. The CDR3 is 16 residues long. As DNA, the CDR3 is TGTGCCAGCAGCTCCAGGACAGGGGGAAGTTCACCGACCCAGTACTTC. Translation gives CASSSRTGGSSPTQYF.

This chain uses TRBV5-4 with TRBJ2-5, with 8 bases lining up with TRBD2. Germline loops: CDR1 SGHNT, CDR2 YYREEE (reference sequence). This CDR3 spans 16 amino acids. V trimming: 4 bases; J trimming: 5 bases; junction bases outside the gene matches: 13. The CDR3 is CASSREGPGGGETQYF. CDR3 nucleotide sequence: TGTGCCAGCAGCCGGGAGGGACCCGGAGGGGGGGAGACCCAGTACTTC.

The rearrangement joins TRBV3-1 (or the pseudogene TRBV3-2) to TRBJ2-5, with D perhaps matching TRBD2 (6 bases). The V end was cut by 1 base, the J end by 14 bases, with 17 bases between. The CDR3 contains 13 residues. Germline values: CDR1 LGHDT, CDR2 YNNKEL (reference sequence). CDR3 amino acids: CASSQGVPGAPYF. The CDR3 bases are TGTGCCAGCAGCCAAGGCGTTCCGGGAGCCCCTTACTTC.

The count of this clone is one. The rearrangement joins TRBV30 to TRBJ2-1; 11 nucleotides agree with TRBD2. The J segment lost 0 bases and the V segment lost 2 bases, leaving 6 bases of the junction unmatched. In germline, CDR1 is GTSNPN, CDR2 SVGIG (reference sequence). The CDR3 sequence is 17 residues long. This CDR3 reads CAWSLAGGDFSYNEQFF. CDR3 sequence (DNA): TGTGCCTGGAGTCTAGCGGGAGGAGATTTCTCCTACAATGAGCAGTTCTTC.

This chain uses TRBV7-3 with TRBJ2-3, with 8 bases aligning to TRBD1. Germline lookup yields CDR1 SGHTA and CDR2 FQGTGA. This CDR3 comprises 13 residues. Trimming took 5 bases from V and 10 from J; bases not matched to a gene: 8. CDR3: CASSQGTGLAQYF. The CDR3 DNA is TGTGCCAGCAGCCAGGGGACAGGTCTAGCGCAGTATTTT.

This clone was picked up one time. V and J are TRBV6-6 and TRBJ2-1, with 10 bases matching TRBD2. The CDR3 totals 16 residues. Trimming cost V 5 bases and J 8 bases; bases outside gene matches: 12. Germline V gene sequence: CDR1 MNHNY, CDR2 SVGAGI (reference sequence). The CDR3 bases are TGTGCCAGCAGTCGCGGAGGTAGCGGGAGGCGTGATGAGCAGTTCTTC. The encoded protein is CASSRGGSGRRDEQFF.

The chain combines TRBV11-2 with TRBJ1-4, with 7 bases that match TRBD1. Germline values: CDR1 SGHAT, CDR2 FQNNGV. The V gene end was trimmed by 5 bases and the J gene end by 4 bases; junction bases not matched to a gene: 7. CDR3 length: 15 amino acids. This chain's CDR3 is CASSRLQGNNEKLFF. CDR3 sequence (DNA): TGTGCCAGCAGCCGATTACAGGGGAATAATGAAAAACTGTTTTTT.

The gene calls are TRBV6-5 and TRBJ2-7; 11 bases agree with TRBD2. The CDR3 length is 14 residues. Per germline, CDR1 MNHEY and CDR2 SVGAGI. V shed 8 bases, J shed 3 bases, and the junction held 6 bases outside the gene matches. In nucleotides, the CDR3 is TGTGCCAGCCAAGGGGGGACTAGCGGCTACGAGCAGTACTTC. It is translated as CASQGGTSGYEQYF.

The chain recombines TRBV7-9 with TRBJ1-2, with 7 bases identical to TRBD1. Germline CDR1 is SEHNR and CDR2 is FQNEAQ (reference sequence). V was pared by 1 base and J by 5 bases, with 7 bases of the junction left unmatched. The CDR3 contains 15 residues. The CDR3 region has the DNA TGTGCCAGCAGCTTAGGCATAGGGGGCGATTATGGCTACACCTTC. Its translation is CASSLGIGGDYGYTF.

The chain uses TRBV15 and TRBJ2-5; D perhaps matches TRBD1 (6 bases). This CDR3 contains 13 residues. Germline V lookup: CDR1 LNHNV, CDR2 YYDKDF (reference sequence). Trimming left V 0 bases short and J 5 bases short, with 7 bases between. The CDR3 DNA reads as TGTGCCACCAGCAGAGATCAGGGGGAGACCCAGTACTTC. Translating it yields CATSRDQGETQYF.

The chain has TRBV10-1 and TRBJ1-3; 7 bases line up with TRBD1. The CDR3 runs to 14 residues. CDR1 WNHNN and CDR2 SYGVQD come from the germline V gene (reference sequence). With 5 bases clipped from V and 5 bases from J, the junction kept 6 bases outside the gene matches. CDR3 DNA sequence: TGCGCCAGCAGTCCGACAGGGAATCGAAACACCATATATTTT. Amino acid sequence: CASSPTGNRNTIYF.

The CDR3 sequence: CAWSIGEGFGYTF. CDR3 DNA sequence: TGTGCCTGGAGTATAGGGGAGGGATTTGGCTACACCTTC. The chain couples TRBV30 to TRBJ1-2; tentative D call: TRBD1 (5 bases). CDR3 length equals 13 residues. Germline V gives CDR1 GTSNPN, CDR2 SVGIG (reference sequence). Trimming removed 2 bases at V and 7 bases at J, with 14 bases between.

Only a few counts were recorded for this clone. V is TRBV7-9 and J is TRBJ1-5; possibly TRBD1 for D (5 bases). The germline V and J ends were trimmed by 3 bases and 6 bases, with 15 bases remaining between them. From germline, CDR1 is SEHNR and CDR2 FQNEAQ (reference sequence). The CDR3 runs to 15 residues. CDR3 sequence (DNA): TGTGCCAGCAGCTTTTCGGCAGGGATGAGTCAGCCCCAGCATTTT. It is translated as CASSFSAGMSQPQHF.

The rearrangement uses TRBV28 and TRBJ2-2; 7 bases agree with TRBD2. The ends lost 7 bases at V and 1 base at J; junction bases unmatched: 9. Germline lookup yields CDR1 MDHEN and CDR2 SYDVKM. The CDR3 has 16 amino acids. The DNA for the CDR3 is TGTGCCAGCATGGAGGGAGGGCCTAGGAACACCGGGGAGCTGTTTTTT. Translated, it gives CASMEGGPRNTGELFF. The variable domain in full, completed from reference TRBV28 and TRBJ2-2, reads DVKVTQSSRYLVKRTGEKVFLECVQDMDHENMFWYRQDPGLGLRLIYFSYDVKMKEKGDIPEGYSVSREKKERFSLILESASTNQTSMYLCASMEGGPRNTGELFFGEGSRLTVL.

This rearrangement joins TRBV6-2 or TRBV6-3 to TRBJ2-1; 7 bases align to TRBD2. J gave up 8 bases and V 6 bases, and 13 bases lay outside the gene matches. Germline-derived CDR1 and CDR2 are MNHEY and SVGEGT. This CDR3 comprises 15 residues. CDR3 DNA: TGTGCCAGCAGCGAAGGGACTATAATATATGATGAGCAGTTCTTC. Translating gives CASSEGTIIYDEQFF.

V usage is TRBV20-1 and J usage is TRBJ1-2; tentative D call: TRBD1 (5 bases). V lost 6 bases to trimming and J lost 7 bases, with 12 bases between them. Germline V gives CDR1 DFQATT, CDR2 SNEGSKA (reference sequence). The CDR3 loop spans 11 amino acids. The CDR3 is CSAFTQVGYTF. The CDR3 nucleotides read TGCAGTGCCTTCACACAGGTTGGCTACACCTTC.

V is TRBV30 and J is TRBJ1-6, with no clear D. The CDR3 has 13 residues. V was shortened by 1 base and J by 9 bases, with 10 bases between the two germline ends. Germline V gene lookup returns CDR1 GTSNPN and CDR2 SVGIG (reference sequence). CDR3 nucleotides: TGTGCCTGGAGTGGGGATGAGGGTTCACCCCTCCACTTT. The encoded protein is CAWSGDEGSPLHF.

The chain has TRBV29-1 and TRBJ2-2; TRBD1 might be the D (5 bases). Germline CDR1 SQVTM, CDR2 ANQGSEA. V was clipped by 4 bases and J by 5 bases, with 17 bases between them. The CDR3 sequence is 15 residues long. This chain's CDR3 is CSVVGAGQRTGELFF. CDR3 bases: TGCAGCGTTGTAGGGGCAGGGCAAAGGACCGGGGAGCTGTTTTTT.